This is a list of T cell receptor beta chains from one sample in a study of CD8+ T cells in alopecia areata. Sequencing was performed with immunoSEQ multiplex PCR; in TCRdb, only in-frame clones are kept and a portion is missing. The sample yields some 25,000 clones, around 53% seen once. Sequenced input: NKG2D-high CD8+ T cells sorted from blood. The receptors come from a human donor with alopecia areata. The CDR3 runs from the conserved cysteine through the conserved F or W. A D gene is named only where the DNA matches it firmly. Not all rows give a size; the values are once, few, many and, for expanded clones, a class.

DNA | CDR3 | size | J | length | D | V
TGCGCCAGCAGCCAAGCCGGTGATAACGAGCAGTACTTC | CASSQAGDNEQYF | few | TRBJ2-7 | 13 | . | TRBV4-1
TGCGCCAGCAGCTTGTCTAGCGGGAGATGGGCAAACACCGGGGAGCTGTTTTTT | CASSLSSGRWANTGELFF | . | TRBJ2-2 | 18 | TRBD2 | TRBV5-1
TGTGCCAGCAGTTTATTTGGGGGCACTGAAGCTTTCTTT | CASSLFGGTEAFF | . | TRBJ1-1 | 13 | . | TRBV27
TGTGCCATCAGTGAATTATCGAACGAGCAGTACTTC | CAISELSNEQYF | . | TRBJ2-7 | 12 | . | TRBV10-3
TGTGCCAGCAGCCGCGCAGACAACACTGAAGCTTTCTTT | CASSRADNTEAFF | few | TRBJ1-1 | 13 | . | TRBV9
TGTGCCAGCAGCTTAGCCGGGACTTATGGCTACACCTTC | CASSLAGTYGYTF | few | TRBJ1-2 | 13 | . | TRBV7-9
TGTGCCAGCAGCGTAGGGTCGGGACAGGGGGCCTACGAGCAGTACTTC | CASSVGSGQGAYEQYF | few | TRBJ2-7 | 16 | TRBD1 | TRBV9
TGCGCCAGCAGCCAAGATTCGTCCCTAGACCTCTTCCAAGAGACCCAGTACTTC | CASSQDSSLDLFQETQYF | . | TRBJ2-5 | 18 | . | TRBV4-1
TGTGCCAGCAGTGCGACAGCGAACACTGAAGCTTTCTTT | CASSATANTEAFF | . | TRBJ1-1 | 13 | . | TRBV6-6
TGCGCCAGCAGCCAAGAAGGGGACAGGGGCCTCTACGAGCAGTACTTC | CASSQEGDRGLYEQYF | few | TRBJ2-7 | 16 | TRBD1 | TRBV4-1
TGCAGCGTTCCAAGCGGGATGGAGCAGTATTTT | CSVPSGMEQYF | once | TRBJ2-3 | 11 | TRBD2 | TRBV29-1
TGCAGCGTCGGTGGAGGGGCCGGATACACTGAAGCTTTCTTT | CSVGGGAGYTEAFF | few | TRBJ1-1 | 14 | . | TRBV29-1
TGTGCCAGCAGTGAGGTTTCCGCAACTAATGAAAAACTGTTTTTT | CASSEVSATNEKLFF | . | TRBJ1-4 | 15 | . | TRBV2
TGTGCCAGCAGGCCGGACTGGTACTCTGGAAACACCATATATTTT | CASRPDWYSGNTIYF | once | TRBJ1-3 | 15 | . | TRBV28
TGTGCCAGCAGCTCCGGACTAGGTGTCGATGAGCAGTTCTTC | CASSSGLGVDEQFF | many | TRBJ2-1 | 14 | TRBD2 | TRBV7-2
TGTGCCAGCAGCTTCATAGGACCCTACGAGCAGTACTTC | CASSFIGPYEQYF | . | TRBJ2-7 | 13 | . | TRBV7-9
TGTGCCAGCAGTTACTCCCCACAGGGGGACTATGGCTACACCTTC | CASSYSPQGDYGYTF | few | TRBJ1-2 | 15 | TRBD1 | TRBV6-5
TGTGCCAGCAGTTACACACCCGGGTCGGACTACGAGCAGTACTTC | CASSYTPGSDYEQYF | once | TRBJ2-7 | 15 | . | TRBV6-6
TGCGCCAGCAGCTTGGCTTGGCCCTATAGCGGGAGAAGCACCGGGGAGCTGTTTTTT | CASSLAWPYSGRSTGELFF | . | TRBJ2-2 | 19 | TRBD2 | TRBV5-1
TGTGCCAGCAGTCCGCATTCGGAGACCCAGTACTTC | CASSPHSETQYF | . | TRBJ2-5 | 12 | . | TRBV6-6
TGTGCCAGCAGCTCGAACAGGGCTTTAGAGACCCAGTACTTC | CASSSNRALETQYF | . | TRBJ2-5 | 14 | . | TRBV13
TGTGCCAGCACCCGCCTCGGACTAGCGGGAGGGAACAATGAGCAGTTCTTC | CASTRLGLAGGNNEQFF | . | TRBJ2-1 | 17 | TRBD2 | TRBV27
TGTGCCAGCAGCACCGGGGGCTCTGGGGCCAACGTCCTGACTTTC | CASSTGGSGANVLTF | . | TRBJ2-6 | 15 | . | TRBV7-8
TGTGCCAGCAGCCCAACAGGGGGGAAGACCCAGTACTTC | CASSPTGGKTQYF | . | TRBJ2-5 | 13 | TRBD1 | TRBV28
TGTGCCAGCAGTGTAGGAGGGGCCGGGGAGCTGTTTTTT | CASSVGGAGELFF | few | TRBJ2-2 | 13 | . | TRBV6-5